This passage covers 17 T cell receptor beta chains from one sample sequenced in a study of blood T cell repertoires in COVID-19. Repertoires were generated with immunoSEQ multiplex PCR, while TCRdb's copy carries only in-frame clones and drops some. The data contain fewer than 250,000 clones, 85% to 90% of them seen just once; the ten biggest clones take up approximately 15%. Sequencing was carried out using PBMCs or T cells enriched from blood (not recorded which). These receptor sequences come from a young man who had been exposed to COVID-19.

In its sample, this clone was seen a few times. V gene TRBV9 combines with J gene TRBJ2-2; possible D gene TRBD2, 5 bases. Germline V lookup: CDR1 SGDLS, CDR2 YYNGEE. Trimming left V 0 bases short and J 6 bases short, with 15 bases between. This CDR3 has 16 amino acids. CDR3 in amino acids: CASSVGGGGPAGELFF. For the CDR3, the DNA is TGTGCCAGCAGCGTAGGGGGTGGAGGCCCAGCCGGGGAGCTGTTTTTT. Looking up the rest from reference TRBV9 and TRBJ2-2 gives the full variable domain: DSGVTQTPKHLITATGQRVTLRCSPRSGDLSVYWYQQSLDQGLQFLIQYYNGEERAKGNILERFSAQQFPDLHSELNLSSLELGDSALYFCASSVGGGGPAGELFFGEGSRLTVL.

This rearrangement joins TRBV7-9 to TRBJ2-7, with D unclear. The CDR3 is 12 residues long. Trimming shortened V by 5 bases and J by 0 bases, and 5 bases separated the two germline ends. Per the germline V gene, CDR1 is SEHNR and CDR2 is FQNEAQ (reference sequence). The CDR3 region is CASSLSSYEQYF. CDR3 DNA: TGTGCCAGCAGCCTGAGCTCCTACGAGCAGTACTTC. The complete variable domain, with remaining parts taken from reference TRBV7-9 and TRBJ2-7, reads DTGVSQNPRHKITKRGQNVTFRCDPISEHNRLYWYRQTLGQGPEFLTYFQNEAQLEKSRLLSDRFSAERPKGSFSTLEIQRTEQGDSAMYLCASSLSSYEQYFGPGTRLTVT.

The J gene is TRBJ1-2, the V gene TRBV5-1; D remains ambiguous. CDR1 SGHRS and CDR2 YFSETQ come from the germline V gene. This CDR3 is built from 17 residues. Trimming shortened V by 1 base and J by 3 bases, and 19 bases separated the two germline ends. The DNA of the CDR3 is TGCGCCAGCAGCTTGATGGGTGTAACTTTCACAGACTATGGCTACACCTTC. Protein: CASSLMGVTFTDYGYTF.

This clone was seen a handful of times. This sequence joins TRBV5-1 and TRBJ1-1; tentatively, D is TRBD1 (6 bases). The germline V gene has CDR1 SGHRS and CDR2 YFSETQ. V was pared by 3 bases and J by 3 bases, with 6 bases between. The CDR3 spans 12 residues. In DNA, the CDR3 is TGCGCCAGCAGCTCAGGGGACACTGAAGCTTTCTTT. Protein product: CASSSGDTEAFF.

CDR3 in DNA: TGTGCCTCTCTTAGCCGACGTTTTGAAGCTTTCTTT. It translates to CASLSRRFEAFF. The rearrangement uses TRBV6-4 and TRBJ1-1; D gene uncertain. The V gene's germline CDR1 is MRHNA and CDR2 SNTAGT. The CDR3 sequence is 12 residues long. Between the trimmed V and J ends, which lost 11 bases and 7 bases, there was a span of 17 bases.

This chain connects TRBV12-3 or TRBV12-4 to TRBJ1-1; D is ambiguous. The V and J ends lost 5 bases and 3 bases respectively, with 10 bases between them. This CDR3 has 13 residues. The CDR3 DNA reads TGTGCCAGCAGTCCTCGGTTGGACACTGAAGCTTTCTTT. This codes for CASSPRLDTEAFF.

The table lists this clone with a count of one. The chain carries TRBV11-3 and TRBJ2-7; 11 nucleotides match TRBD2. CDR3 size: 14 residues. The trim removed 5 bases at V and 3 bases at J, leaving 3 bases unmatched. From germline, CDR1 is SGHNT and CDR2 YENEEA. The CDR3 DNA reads TGTGCCAGCAGCCCGACTAGCGGGGACTACGAGCAGTACTTC. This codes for CASSPTSGDYEQYF.

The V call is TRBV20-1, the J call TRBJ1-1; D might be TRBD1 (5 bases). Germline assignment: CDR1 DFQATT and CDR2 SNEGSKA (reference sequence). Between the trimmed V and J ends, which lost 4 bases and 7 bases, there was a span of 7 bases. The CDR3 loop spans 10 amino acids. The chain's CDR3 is CSAKDSEAFF. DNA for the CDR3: TGCAGTGCTAAAGACAGTGAAGCTTTCTTT.

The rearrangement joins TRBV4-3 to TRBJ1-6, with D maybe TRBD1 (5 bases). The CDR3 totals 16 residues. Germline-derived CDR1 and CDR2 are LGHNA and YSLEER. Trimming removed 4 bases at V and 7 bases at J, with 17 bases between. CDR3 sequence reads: CASSPNLDSGNSPLHF. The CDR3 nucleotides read TGCGCCAGCAGCCCGAACCTCGACAGCGGGAATTCACCCCTCCACTTT.

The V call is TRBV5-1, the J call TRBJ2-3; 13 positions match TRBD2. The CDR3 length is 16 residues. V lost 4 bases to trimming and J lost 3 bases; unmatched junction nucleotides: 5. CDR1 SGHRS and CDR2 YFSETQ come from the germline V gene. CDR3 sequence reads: CASSSLLAGGTDTQYF. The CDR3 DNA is TGCGCCAGCAGCAGCCTACTAGCGGGGGGGACAGATACGCAGTATTTT.

The CDR3 DNA reads as TGTGCCAGCAGCCCGGGGACAGGGATTGGCGGTCGGGAGACCCAGTACTTC. This gives the protein CASSPGTGIGGRETQYF. The chain is built from TRBV7-2 and TRBJ2-5, with 9 bases lining up with TRBD1. In germline, CDR1 is SGHTA, CDR2 FQGNSA. V shed 5 bases, J shed 5 bases, and the junction held 15 bases outside the gene matches. This CDR3 contains 17 residues.

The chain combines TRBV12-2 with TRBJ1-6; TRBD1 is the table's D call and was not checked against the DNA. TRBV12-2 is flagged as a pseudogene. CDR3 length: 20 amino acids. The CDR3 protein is CASRLRTADDPSSYNSPLHF. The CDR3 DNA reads TGTGCAAGTCGCTTAAGGACAGCCGACGACCCGAGCTCCTATAATTCACCCCTCCACTTT.

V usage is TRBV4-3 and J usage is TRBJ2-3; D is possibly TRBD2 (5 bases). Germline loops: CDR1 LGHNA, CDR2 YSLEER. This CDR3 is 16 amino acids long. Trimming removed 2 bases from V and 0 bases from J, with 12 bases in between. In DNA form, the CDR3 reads TGCGCCAGCAGCCAACTAACTAGGGCTAGCACAGATACGCAGTATTTT. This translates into CASSQLTRASTDTQYF.

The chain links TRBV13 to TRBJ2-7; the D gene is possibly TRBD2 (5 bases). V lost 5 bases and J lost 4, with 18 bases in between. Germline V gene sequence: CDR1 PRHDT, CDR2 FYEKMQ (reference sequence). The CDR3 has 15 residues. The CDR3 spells CASSAKLGSAYEQYF. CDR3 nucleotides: TGTGCCAGCAGCGCAAAGCTGGGGAGCGCGTACGAGCAGTACTTC.

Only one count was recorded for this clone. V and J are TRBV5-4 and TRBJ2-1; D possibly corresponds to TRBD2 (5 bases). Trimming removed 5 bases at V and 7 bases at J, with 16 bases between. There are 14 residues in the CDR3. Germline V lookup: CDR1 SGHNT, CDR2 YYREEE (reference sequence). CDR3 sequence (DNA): TGTGCCAGCAGTCAGGACCGGGGTTTGAATGAGCAGTTCTTC. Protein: CASSQDRGLNEQFF. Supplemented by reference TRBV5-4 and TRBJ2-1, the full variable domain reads ETGVTQSPTHLIKTRGQQVTLRCSSQSGHNTVSWYQQALGQGPQFIFQYYREEENGRGNFPPRFSGLQFPNYSSELNVNALELDDSALYLCASSQDRGLNEQFFGPGTRLTVL.

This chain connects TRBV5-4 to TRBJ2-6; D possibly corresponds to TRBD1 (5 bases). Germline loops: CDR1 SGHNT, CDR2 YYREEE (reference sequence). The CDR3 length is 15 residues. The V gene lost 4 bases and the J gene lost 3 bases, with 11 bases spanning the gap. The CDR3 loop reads CASSPPQGGANVLTF. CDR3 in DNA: TGTGCCAGCAGCCCGCCCCAGGGTGGGGCCAACGTCCTGACTTTC.

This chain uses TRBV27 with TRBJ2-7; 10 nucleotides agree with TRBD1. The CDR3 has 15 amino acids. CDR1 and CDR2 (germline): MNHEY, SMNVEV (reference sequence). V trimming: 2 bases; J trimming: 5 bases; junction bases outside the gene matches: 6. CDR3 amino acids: CASSLIGTGADEQYF. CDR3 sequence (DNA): TGTGCCAGCAGTTTAATTGGGACAGGGGCCGACGAGCAGTACTTC.